The present T cell receptor (beta chain) was sequenced within a study of T-cell memory formation after mild COVID-19. Regarding the study as a whole: Among clones peaking at day 37 in the second wave, SARS-CoV-2 specificity remained unconfirmed.

A few counts support this clonotype. Its antigen is as yet unknown. TCRdb processed the 5' RACE reads anew with MiXCR; each CDR3 protein has one entry. The data contain fewer than 400,000 distinct CDR3 sequences, 16% of them singletons. Sequencing was performed on PBMCs or a T cell subset sorted from them (not recorded which). This clonotype originated in a man in his late teens or twenties who had mild COVID-19 (a few samples of this study predate the infection). Cell type and time point are not known.

In DNA form, the CDR3 reads TGTGCCAGCAGCGTTACGGGGAGCTCCTATAATTCACCCCTCCACTTT. This encodes CASSVTGSSYNSPLHF. The chain links TRBV7-2 to TRBJ1-6, with unresolved D. V lost 5 bases to trimming and J lost 0 bases, with 11 bases between them. Germline assignment: CDR1 SGHTA and CDR2 FQGNSA. The CDR3 length is 16 residues.